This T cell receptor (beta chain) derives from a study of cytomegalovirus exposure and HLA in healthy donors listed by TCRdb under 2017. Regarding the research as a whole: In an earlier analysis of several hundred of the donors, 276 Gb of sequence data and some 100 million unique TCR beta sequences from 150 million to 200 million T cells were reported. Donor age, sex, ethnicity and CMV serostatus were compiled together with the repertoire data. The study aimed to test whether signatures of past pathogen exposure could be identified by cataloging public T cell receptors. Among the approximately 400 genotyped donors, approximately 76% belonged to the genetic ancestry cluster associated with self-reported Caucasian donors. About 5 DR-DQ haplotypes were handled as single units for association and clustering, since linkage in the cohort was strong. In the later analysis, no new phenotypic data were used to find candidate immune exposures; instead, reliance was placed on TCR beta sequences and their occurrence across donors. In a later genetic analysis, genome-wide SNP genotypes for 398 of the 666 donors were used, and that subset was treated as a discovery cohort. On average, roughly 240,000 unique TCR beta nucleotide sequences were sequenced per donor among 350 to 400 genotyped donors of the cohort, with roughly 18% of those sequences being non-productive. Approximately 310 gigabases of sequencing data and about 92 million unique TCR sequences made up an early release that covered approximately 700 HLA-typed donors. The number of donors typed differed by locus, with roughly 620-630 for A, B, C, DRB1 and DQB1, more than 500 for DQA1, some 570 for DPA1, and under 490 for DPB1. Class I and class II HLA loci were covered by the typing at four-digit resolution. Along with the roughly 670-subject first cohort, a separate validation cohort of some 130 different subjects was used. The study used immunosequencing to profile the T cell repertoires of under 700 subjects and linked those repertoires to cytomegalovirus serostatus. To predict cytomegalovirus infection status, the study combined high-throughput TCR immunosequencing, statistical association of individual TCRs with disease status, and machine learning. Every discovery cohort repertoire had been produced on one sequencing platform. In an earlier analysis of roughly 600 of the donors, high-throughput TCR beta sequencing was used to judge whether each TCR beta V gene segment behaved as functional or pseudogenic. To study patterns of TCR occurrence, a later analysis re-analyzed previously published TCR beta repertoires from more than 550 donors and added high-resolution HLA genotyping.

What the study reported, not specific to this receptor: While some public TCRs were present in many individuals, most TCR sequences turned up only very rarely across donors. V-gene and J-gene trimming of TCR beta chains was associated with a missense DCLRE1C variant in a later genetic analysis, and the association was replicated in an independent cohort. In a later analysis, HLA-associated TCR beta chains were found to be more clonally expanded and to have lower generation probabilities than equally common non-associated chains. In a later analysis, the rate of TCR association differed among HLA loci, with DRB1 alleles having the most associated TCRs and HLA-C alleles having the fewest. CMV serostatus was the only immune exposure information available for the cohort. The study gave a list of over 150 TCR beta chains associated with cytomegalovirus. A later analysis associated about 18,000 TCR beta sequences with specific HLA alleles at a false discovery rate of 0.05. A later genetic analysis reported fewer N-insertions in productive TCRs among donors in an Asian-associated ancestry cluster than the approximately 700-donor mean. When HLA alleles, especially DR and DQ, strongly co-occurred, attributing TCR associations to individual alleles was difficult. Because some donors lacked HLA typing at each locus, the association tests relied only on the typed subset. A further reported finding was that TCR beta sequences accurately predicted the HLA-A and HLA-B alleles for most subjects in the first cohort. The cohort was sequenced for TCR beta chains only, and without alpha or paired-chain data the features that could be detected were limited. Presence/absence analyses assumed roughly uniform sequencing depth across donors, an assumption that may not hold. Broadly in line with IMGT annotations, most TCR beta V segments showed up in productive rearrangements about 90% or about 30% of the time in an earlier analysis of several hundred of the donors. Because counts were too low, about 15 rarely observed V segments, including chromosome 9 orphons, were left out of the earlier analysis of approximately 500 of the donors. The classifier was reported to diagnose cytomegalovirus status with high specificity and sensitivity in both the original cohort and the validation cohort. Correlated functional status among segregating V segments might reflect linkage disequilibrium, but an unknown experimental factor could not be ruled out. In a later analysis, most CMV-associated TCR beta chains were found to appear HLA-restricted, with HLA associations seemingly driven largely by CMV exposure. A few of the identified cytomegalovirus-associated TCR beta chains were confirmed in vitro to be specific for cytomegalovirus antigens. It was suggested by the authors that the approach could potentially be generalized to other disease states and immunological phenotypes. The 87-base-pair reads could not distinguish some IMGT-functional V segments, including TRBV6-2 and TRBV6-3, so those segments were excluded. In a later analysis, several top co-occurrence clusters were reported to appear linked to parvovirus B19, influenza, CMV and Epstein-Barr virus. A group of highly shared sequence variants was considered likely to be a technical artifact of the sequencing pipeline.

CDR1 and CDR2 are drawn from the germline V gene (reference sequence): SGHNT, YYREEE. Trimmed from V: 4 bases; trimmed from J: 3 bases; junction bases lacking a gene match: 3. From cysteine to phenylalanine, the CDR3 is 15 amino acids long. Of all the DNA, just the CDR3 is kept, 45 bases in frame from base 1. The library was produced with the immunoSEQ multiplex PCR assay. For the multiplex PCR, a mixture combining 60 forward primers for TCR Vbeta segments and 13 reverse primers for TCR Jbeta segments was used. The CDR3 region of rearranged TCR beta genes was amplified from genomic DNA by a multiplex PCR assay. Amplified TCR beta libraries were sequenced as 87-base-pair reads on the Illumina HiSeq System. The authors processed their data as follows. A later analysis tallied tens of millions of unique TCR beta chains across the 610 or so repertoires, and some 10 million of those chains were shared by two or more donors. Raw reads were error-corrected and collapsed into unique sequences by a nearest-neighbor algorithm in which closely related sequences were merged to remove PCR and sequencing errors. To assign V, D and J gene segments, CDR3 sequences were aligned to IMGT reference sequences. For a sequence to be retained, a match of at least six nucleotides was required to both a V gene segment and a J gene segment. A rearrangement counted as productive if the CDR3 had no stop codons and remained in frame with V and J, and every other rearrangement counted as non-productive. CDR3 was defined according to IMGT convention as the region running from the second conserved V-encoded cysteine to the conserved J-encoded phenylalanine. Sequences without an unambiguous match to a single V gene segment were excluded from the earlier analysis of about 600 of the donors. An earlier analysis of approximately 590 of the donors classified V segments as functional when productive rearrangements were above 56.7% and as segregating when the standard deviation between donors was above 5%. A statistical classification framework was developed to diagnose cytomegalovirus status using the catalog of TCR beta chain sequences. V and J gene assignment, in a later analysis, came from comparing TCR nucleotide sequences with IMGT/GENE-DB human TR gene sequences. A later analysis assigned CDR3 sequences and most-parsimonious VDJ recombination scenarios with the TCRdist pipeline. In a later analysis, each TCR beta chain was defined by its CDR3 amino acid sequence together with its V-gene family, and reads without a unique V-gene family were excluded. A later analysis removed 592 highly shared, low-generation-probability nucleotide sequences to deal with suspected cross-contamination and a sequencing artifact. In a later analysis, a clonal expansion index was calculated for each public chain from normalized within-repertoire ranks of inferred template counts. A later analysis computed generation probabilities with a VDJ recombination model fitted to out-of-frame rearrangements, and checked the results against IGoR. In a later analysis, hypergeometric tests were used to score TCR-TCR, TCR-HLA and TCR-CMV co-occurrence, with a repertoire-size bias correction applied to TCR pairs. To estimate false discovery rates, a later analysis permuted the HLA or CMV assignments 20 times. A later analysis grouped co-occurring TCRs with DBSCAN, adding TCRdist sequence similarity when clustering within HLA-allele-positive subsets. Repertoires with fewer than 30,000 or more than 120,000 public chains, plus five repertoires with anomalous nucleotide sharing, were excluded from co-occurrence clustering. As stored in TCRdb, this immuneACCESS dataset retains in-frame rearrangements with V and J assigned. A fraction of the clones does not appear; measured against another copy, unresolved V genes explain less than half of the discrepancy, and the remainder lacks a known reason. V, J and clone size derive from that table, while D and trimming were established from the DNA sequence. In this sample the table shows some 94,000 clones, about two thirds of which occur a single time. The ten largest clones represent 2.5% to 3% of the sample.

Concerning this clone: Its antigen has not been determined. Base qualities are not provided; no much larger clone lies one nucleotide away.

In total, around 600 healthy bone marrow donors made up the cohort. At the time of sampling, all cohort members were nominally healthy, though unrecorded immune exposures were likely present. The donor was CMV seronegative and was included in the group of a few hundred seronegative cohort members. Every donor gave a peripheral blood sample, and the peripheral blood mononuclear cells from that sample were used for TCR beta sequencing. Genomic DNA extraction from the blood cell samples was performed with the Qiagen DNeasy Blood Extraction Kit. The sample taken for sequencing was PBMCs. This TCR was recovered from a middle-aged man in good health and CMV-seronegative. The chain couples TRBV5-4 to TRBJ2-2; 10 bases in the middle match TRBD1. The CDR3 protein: CASSLGTGDTGELFF. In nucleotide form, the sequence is TGTGCCAGCAGCCTAGGGACAGGGGACACCGGGGAGCTGTTTTTT.